The source of this T cell receptor beta chain is a study of T cells in localized non-small cell lung cancer. This clone has only a few counts. Libraries were prepared by immunoSEQ multiplex PCR; TCRdb keeps only in-frame clonotypes and omits some of them. The top ten hold about a tenth of the sample, which has roughly 5,000 clones, 25% to 40% seen once. The sample here was lung tumor tissue, taken before any cancer treatment. The origin of this receptor is a woman aged 35 to 75 with stage II squamous cell lung carcinoma.

The CDR3 loop reads CAWSVPTGRADTQYF. In DNA, the CDR3 is TGTGCCTGGAGTGTACCGACCGGAAGGGCAGATACGCAGTATTTT. This sequence joins TRBV30 and TRBJ2-3; no firm D call. The germline gives CDR1 GTSNPN, CDR2 SVGIG (reference sequence). The CDR3 is 15 amino acids. The V and J ends lost 0 bases and 4 bases respectively, with 14 bases between them.